This is a list of T cell receptor beta chains from one sample in a study of shared clonotypes between healthy human individuals. Method: immunoSEQ multiplex PCR; TCRdb's copy keeps in-frame clones and lacks some. Of over 2 million clones in the sample, 85% to 95% were seen once. Sequences were obtained from naive CD4+ T cells from PBMCs. The receptors stem from a man aged 18 to 30 in good health. Some clones in this sample may be carry-over from other donors' samples. The CDR3 runs from the conserved cysteine through the conserved F or W. The D gene is left open where the match is weak.

CDR3,DNA,V,D,J,length
CASSYSGGEQYF,TGTGCCAGCAGTTACTCGGGGGGCGAGCAGTACTTC,TRBV6-5,.,TRBJ2-7,12
CAISVDGMNTEAFF,TGTGCCATCAGCGTAGACGGAATGAACACTGAAGCTTTCTTT,TRBV10-3,.,TRBJ1-1,14
CASSLVGGAYEQYF,TGTGCCAGCAGCTTAGTAGGGGGCGCTTACGAGCAGTACTTC,TRBV7-8,TRBD1,TRBJ2-7,14
CATWTELTGANVLTF,TGTGCCACATGGACGGAGCTAACTGGGGCCAACGTCCTGACTTTC,TRBV10-3,.,TRBJ2-6,15
CASSMFLAGEQYF,TGTGCCAGTAGTATGTTTCTAGCGGGCGAGCAGTACTTC,TRBV19,TRBD2,TRBJ2-7,13
CAISVGGDQPQHF,TGTGCCATCAGTGTGGGGGGGGATCAGCCCCAGCATTTT,TRBV10-3,.,TRBJ1-5,13
CASSEGGASSYEQYF,TGTGCCAGCAGTGAAGGAGGAGCTAGCTCCTACGAGCAGTACTTC,TRBV25-1,.,TRBJ2-7,15
CATSSQGTTNEKLFF,TGTGCCACCAGTAGCCAGGGAACAACTAATGAAAAACTGTTTTTT,TRBV15,.,TRBJ1-4,15
CASSMDGTNEKLFF,TGTGCCAGTAGCATGGACGGAACTAATGAAAAACTGTTTTTT,TRBV19,.,TRBJ1-4,14
CASSRTGSYEQYF,TGTGCCAGCAGTAGGACAGGGTCCTACGAGCAGTACTTC,TRBV27,TRBD1,TRBJ2-7,13
CASKGQESNQPQHF,TGTGCCAGCAAGGGACAGGAGAGCAATCAGCCCCAGCATTTT,TRBV6-6,TRBD1,TRBJ1-5,14
CASSLGRGTGELFF,TGCGCCAGCAGCTTGGGCAGGGGTACCGGGGAGCTGTTTTTT,TRBV5-1,.,TRBJ2-2,14
CASSPPGRSGYGYTF,TGTGCCAGCAGCCCACCCGGACGTTCGGGCTATGGCTACACCTTC,TRBV5-5,.,TRBJ1-2,15
CASSIAGTSGILNEQFF,TGTGCCAGTAGTATAGCCGGGACTAGCGGGATCCTTAATGAGCAGTTCTTC,TRBV19,TRBD2,TRBJ2-1,17
CAIPFLRGSKTEAFF,TGTGCCATCCCATTCCTCCGGGGGTCTAAAACTGAAGCTTTCTTT,TRBV7-2,.,TRBJ1-1,15
CASSVGKNTEAFF,TGTGCCAGCAGTGTTGGGAAGAACACTGAAGCTTTCTTT,TRBV28,.,TRBJ1-1,13
CASSTRRENPYNEQFF,TGTGCCAGCAGCACGCGCAGGGAGAACCCCTACAATGAGCAGTTCTTC,TRBV7-2,.,TRBJ2-1,16